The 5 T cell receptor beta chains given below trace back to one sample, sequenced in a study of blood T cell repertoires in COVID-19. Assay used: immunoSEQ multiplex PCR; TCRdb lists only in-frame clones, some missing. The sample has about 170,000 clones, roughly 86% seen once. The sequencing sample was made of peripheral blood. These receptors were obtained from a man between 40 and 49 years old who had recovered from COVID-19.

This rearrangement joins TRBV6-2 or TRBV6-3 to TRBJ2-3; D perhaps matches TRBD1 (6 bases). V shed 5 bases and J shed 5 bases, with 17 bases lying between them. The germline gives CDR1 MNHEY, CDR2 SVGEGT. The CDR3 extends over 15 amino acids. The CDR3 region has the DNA TGTGCCAGCAGTGCCCCGGGACACGGTATAGATACGCAGTATTTT. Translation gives CASSAPGHGIDTQYF.

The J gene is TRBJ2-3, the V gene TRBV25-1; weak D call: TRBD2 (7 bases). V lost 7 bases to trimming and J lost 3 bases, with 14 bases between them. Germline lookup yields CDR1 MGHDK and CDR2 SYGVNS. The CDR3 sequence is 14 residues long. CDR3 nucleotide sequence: TGTGCCAGCACCGGGGGGCCTGGTACAGATACGCAGTATTTT. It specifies CASTGGPGTDTQYF.

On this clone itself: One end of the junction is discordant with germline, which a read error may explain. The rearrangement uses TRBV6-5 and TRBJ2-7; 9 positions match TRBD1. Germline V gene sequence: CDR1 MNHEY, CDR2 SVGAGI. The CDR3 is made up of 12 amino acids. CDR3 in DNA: TGTGCCAGCAGATCAACTTCCGGGACAGGGACCTTC. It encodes CASRSTSGTGTF.

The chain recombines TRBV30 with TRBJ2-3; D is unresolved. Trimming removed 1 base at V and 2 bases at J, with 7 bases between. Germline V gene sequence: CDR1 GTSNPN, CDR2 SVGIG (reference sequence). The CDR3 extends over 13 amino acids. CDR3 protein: CAWSEAVTDTQYF. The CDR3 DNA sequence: TGTGCCTGGAGTGAGGCGGTCACAGATACGCAGTATTTT.

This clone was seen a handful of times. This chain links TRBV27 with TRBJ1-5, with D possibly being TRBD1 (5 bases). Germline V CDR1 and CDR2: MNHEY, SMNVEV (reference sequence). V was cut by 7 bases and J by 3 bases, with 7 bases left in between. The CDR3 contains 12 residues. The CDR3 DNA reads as TGTGCCAGCAAAGGGGACAATCAGCCCCAGCATTTT. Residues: CASKGDNQPQHF.